The sequence of this TCR beta chain was determined in a study of blood T cell repertoires in COVID-19. Across the study: Acute-phase and convalescent COVID-19 samples originated in the United States, Italy and Spain. T cells, B-cell-depleted T cells, or PBMCs provided the cDNA or gDNA that served as material.

Participant-reported clinical history was the basis for cohort assignment. How the authors handled the data: Amplifying reference gene primers gave estimates of nucleated cell counts. Profiled with immunoSEQ multiplex PCR; TCRdb holds only in-frame clones, not every one. Clone size and V and J calls were adopted from that table, with D and trimming inferred from the DNA. The sample lists about 400,000 clones, roughly 90% occurring once. The CDR3 is 16 residues long. The ends were cut back, 8 bases at V and 5 bases at J, with 22 bases in the middle. Germline assignment: CDR1 GTSNPN and CDR2 SVGIG (reference sequence).

Source material: PBMCs or T cells enriched from blood (not recorded which). This receptor was obtained from a woman aged 40-49 years with acute COVID-19. The chain uses TRBV30 and TRBJ1-6; D may be TRBD1 (6 bases). The CDR3 loop is CARSGAGKFNNSPLHF. As DNA, the CDR3 is TGTGCCCGGTCAGGGGCAGGGAAATTCAATAATTCACCCCTCCACTTT.